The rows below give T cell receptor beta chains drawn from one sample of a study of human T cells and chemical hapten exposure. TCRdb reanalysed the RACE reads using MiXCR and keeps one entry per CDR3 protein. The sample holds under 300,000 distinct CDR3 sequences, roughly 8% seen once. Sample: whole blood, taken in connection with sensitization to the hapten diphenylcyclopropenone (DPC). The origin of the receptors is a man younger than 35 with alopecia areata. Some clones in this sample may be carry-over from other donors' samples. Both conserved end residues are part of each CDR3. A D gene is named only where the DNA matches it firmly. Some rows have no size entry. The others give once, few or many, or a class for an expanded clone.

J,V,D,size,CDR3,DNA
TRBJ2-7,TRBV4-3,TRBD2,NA,CASSHGTSGGAGHEQYF,TGCGCCAGCAGCCATGGGACTAGCGGGGGGGCCGGCCACGAGCAGTACTTC
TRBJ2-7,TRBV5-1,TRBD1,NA,CASSLVQGVYEQYF,TGCGCCAGCAGCTTGGTCCAGGGGGTCTACGAGCAGTACTTC
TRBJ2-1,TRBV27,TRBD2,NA,CASSSGGALNEQFF,TGTGCCAGCAGTTCGGGGGGGGCCTTGAATGAGCAGTTCTTC
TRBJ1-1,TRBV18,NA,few,CASSTSRDTEAFF,TGTGCCAGCTCAACCTCGAGAGACACTGAAGCTTTCTTT
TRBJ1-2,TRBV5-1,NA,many,CASSLDTYGYTF,TGCGCCAGCAGCCTAGACACCTATGGCTACACCTTC
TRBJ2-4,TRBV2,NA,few,CASSRDRRDIQYF,TGTGCCAGCAGTCGGGACCGACGGGACATTCAGTACTTC
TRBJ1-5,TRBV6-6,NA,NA,CASSYGSPKRPQHF,TGTGCCAGCAGTTACGGCAGTCCCAAACGACCCCAGCATTTT
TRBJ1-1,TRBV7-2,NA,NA,CASSSHNTEAFF,TGTGCCAGCAGCTCTCACAACACTGAAGCTTTCTTT
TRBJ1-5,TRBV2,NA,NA,CASSETNSRPQHF,TGTGCCAGCAGTGAAACCAACAGCAGGCCCCAGCATTTT
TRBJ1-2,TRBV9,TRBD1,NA,CASSVEGGWDYGYTF,TGTGCCAGCAGCGTAGAAGGGGGCTGGGACTATGGCTACACCTTC
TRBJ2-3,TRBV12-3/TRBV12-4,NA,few,CASSLSGGDGDTQYF,TGTGCCAGCAGTTTATCAGGAGGGGATGGCGATACGCAGTATTTT
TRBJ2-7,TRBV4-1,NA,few,CASSQVRDSKNGQYF,TGCGCCAGCAGCCAAGTTCGAGACTCGAAGAATGGGCAGTACTTC
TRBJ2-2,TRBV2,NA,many,CASTSVTGTGELFF,TGTGCCAGCACGTCGGTTACTGGCACCGGGGAGCTGTTTTTT
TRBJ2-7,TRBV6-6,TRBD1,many,CASSPQGSYEQYF,TGTGCCAGCAGCCCACAGGGGTCCTACGAGCAGTACTTC
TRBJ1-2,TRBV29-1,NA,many,CSVEARTDNYGYTF,TGCAGCGTTGAAGCCCGGACAGACAACTATGGCTACACCTTC
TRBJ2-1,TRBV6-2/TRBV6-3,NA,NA,CASSYGAHSVNEQFF,TGTGCCAGCAGTTACGGGGCACACTCGGTGAATGAGCAGTTCTTC
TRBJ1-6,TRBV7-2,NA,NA,CASSFRYQGNSPLHF,TGTGCCAGCAGCTTCCGGTATCAGGGGAATTCACCCCTCCACTTT
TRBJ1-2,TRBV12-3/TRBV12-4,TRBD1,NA,CASSPGQGALYGYTF,TGTGCCAGCAGTCCCGGACAGGGGGCGTTATATGGCTACACCTTC
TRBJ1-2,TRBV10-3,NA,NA,CAISEETYYGYTF,TGTGCCATCAGTGAAGAGACCTACTATGGCTACACCTTC
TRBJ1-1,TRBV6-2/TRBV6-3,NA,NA,CASSYLEDPTPTEAFF,TGTGCCAGCAGTTACCTCGAAGATCCGACACCGACTGAAGCTTTCTTT
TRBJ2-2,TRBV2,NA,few,CASTSGGLLNTGELFF,TGTGCCAGCACTTCAGGCGGGCTACTCAACACCGGGGAGCTGTTTTTT
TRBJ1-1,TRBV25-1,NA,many,CASSDGADTEAFF,TGTGCCAGCAGTGATGGGGCGGACACTGAAGCTTTCTTT
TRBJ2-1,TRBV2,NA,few,CASSENLHGGFYNEQFF,TGTGCCAGCAGTGAAAACCTGCACGGGGGTTTTTACAATGAGCAGTTCTTC
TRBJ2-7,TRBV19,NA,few,CASSPGIGASYEQYF,TGTGCCAGTTCCCCCGGGATAGGGGCCTCCTACGAGCAGTACTTC
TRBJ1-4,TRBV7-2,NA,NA,CASSRTPATNEKLFF,TGTGCCAGCAGCCGGACACCCGCAACTAATGAAAAACTGTTTTTT
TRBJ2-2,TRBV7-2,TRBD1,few,CASSLFSLKGAQLKTGELFF,TGTGCCAGCAGCTTGTTCTCCCTGAAGGGGGCGCAGCTCAAGACCGGGGAGCTGTTTTTT
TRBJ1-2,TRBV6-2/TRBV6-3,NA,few,CAAREGGGYTF,TGTGCCGCCAGGGAGGGAGGCGGCTACACCTTC
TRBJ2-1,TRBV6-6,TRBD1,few,CASSYPRDRGRSEQFF,TGTGCCAGCAGTTACCCCCGGGACAGGGGGCGAAGTGAGCAGTTCTTC
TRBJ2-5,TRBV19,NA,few,CASSPSDQETQYF,TGTGCCAGTAGCCCTAGCGACCAAGAGACCCAGTACTTC
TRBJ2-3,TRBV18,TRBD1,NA,CASSPWDRGPSTDTQYF,TGTGCCAGCTCACCCTGGGACAGGGGTCCTAGCACAGATACGCAGTATTTT
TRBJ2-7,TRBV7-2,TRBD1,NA,CASSPQRGDSPHEQYF,TGTGCCAGCAGCCCGCAAAGAGGGGACAGCCCCCACGAGCAGTACTTC
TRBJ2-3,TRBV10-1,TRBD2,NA,CATRESGGYTQYF,TGCGCCACTAGGGAAAGCGGGGGGTATACGCAGTATTTT
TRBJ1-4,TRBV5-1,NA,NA,CASSLFPGHYNEKLFF,TGCGCCAGCAGCCTTTTTCCGGGACACTATAATGAAAAACTGTTTTTT
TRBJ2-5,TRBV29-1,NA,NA,CSGGQFGETQYF,TGCAGCGGAGGACAGTTCGGAGAGACCCAGTACTTC
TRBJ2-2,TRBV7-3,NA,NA,CASSPGLGAGELVF,TGTGCCAGCAGTCCCGGGCTAGGGGCCGGGGAGCTGGTTTTT
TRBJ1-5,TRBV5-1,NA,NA,CASSPTDSSNQPQHF,TGCGCCAGCAGCCCGACAGATTCGAGCAATCAGCCCCAGCATTTT
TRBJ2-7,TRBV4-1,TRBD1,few,CASSQWAGGRYEQYF,TGCGCCAGCAGCCAGTGGGCAGGGGGCAGGTACGAGCAGTACTTC
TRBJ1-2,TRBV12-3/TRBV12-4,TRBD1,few,CASSWTGGGYGYTF,TGTGCCAGCAGTTGGACAGGGGGCGGGTATGGCTACACCTTC
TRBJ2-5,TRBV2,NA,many,CASEDGTPEETQYF,TGTGCCAGCGAGGATGGGACGCCAGAGGAGACCCAGTACTTC
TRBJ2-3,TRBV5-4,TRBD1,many,CASSLDLTGWTDTQYF,TGTGCCAGCAGCTTGGATTTGACAGGGTGGACAGATACGCAGTATTTT
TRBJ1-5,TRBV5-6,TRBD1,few,CASSLGTGRYQPQHF,TGTGCCAGCAGCTTGGGGACAGGGAGATATCAGCCCCAGCATTTT
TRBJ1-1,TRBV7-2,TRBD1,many,CASSLGPGTDTEAFF,TGTGCCAGCAGCTTAGGTCCGGGGACAGACACTGAAGCTTTCTTT
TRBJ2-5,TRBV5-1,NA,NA,CASSHLISQEKWRTQYF,TGCGCCAGCAGTCACCTGATCTCCCAGGAAAAATGGAGGACCCAGTACTTC
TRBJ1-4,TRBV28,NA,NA,CASSFYKNNEKLFF,TGTGCCAGCAGTTTTTATAAGAATAATGAAAAACTGTTTTTT
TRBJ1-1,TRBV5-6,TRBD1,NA,CASSLAQGAIRTEAFF,TGTGCCAGCAGCTTGGCACAGGGGGCTATTCGCACTGAAGCTTTCTTT